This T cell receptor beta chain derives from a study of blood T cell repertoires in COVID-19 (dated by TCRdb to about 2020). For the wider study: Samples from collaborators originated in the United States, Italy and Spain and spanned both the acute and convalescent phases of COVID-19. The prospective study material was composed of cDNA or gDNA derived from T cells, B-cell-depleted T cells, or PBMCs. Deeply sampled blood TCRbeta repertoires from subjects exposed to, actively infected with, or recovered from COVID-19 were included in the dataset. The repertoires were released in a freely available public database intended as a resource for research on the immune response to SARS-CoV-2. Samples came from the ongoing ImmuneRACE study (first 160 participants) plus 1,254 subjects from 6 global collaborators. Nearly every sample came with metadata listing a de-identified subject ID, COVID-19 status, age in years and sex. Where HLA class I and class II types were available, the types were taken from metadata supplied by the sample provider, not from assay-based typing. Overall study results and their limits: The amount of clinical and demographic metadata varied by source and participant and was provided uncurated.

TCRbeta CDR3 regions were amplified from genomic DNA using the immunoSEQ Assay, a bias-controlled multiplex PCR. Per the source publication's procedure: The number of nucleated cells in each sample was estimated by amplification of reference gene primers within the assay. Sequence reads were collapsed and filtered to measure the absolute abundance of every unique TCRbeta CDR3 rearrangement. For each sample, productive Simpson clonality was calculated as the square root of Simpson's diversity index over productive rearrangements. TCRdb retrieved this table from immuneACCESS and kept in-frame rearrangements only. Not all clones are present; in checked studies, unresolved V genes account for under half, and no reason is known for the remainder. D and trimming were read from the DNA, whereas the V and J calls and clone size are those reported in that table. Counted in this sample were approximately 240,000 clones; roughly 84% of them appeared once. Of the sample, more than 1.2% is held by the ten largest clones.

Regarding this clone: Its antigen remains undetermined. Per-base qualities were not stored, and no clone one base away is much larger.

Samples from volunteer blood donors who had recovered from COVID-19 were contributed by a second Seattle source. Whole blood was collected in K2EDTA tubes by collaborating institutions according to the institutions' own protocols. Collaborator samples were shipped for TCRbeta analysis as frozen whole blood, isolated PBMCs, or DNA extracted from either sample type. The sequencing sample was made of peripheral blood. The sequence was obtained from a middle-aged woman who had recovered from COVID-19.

The DNA reads as follows: TGTGCCAGCAGCTTAGAGGGACAGGCCACCACCTTC. Translated, this is CASSLEGQATTF. The chain joins TRBV7-8 to TRBJ1-2, with 8 middle bases fitting TRBD1. V trim: 1 base; J trim: 13 bases; unmatched bases: 5. CDR1 and CDR2 are read off the germline V gene as SGHVS and FQNEAQ. The CDR3 covers 12 residues, taking in both the cysteine and the phenylalanine. The kept DNA is CDR3 alone, 36 bases in frame from the first base.